Described below is a single T cell receptor (beta chain) sequence and its context. Its antigen is as yet unknown. The source of the sample is a study of T-cell memory formation after mild COVID-19. Whole-study results and caveats: For contracting clones, CD4+ ones sat mainly in CM and EM, CD8+ in EMRA.

Germline V gene data show CDR1 as KGHDR and CDR2 as SFDVKD. V was clipped by 0 bases and J by 2 bases, with 11 bases between them. The CDR3 has 16 amino acids. The authors produced TCR alpha and TCR beta cDNA libraries with sample barcodes and UMIs by 5'RACE using constant-segment primers. A single record per CDR3 protein comes from TCRdb applying MiXCR to the 5' RACE reads. This sample has under 450,000 distinct CDR3 sequences, with less than 25% found just once. Sample: PBMCs or a T cell subset sorted from them (not recorded which). The rearrangement uses TRBV24-1 and TRBJ2-3; either TRBD1 or TRBD2 may supply D (5 bases each). The clonotype was recovered from an adult woman who had mild COVID-19 (a few samples of this study predate the infection). Cell type and time point are not known. The CDR3 reads CATSDLPGTSTDTQYF. As DNA, the CDR3 is TGTGCCACCAGTGATTTGCCAGGGACCTCCACAGATACGCAGTATTTT.